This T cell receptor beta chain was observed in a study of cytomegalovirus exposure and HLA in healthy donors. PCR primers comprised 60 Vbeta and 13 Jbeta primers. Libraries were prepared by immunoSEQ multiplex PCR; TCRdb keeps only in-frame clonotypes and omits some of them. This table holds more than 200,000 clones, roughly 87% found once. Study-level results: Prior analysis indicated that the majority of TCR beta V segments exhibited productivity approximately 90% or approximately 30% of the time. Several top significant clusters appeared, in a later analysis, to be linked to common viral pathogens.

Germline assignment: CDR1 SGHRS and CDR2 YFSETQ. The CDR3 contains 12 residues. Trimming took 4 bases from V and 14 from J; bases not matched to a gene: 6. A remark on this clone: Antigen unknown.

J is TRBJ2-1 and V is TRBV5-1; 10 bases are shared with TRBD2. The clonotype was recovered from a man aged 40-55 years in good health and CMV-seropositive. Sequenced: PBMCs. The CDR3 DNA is TGCGCCAGCAGCCCCGTAGCGGGAGGTGAGTTCTTC. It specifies CASSPVAGGEFF. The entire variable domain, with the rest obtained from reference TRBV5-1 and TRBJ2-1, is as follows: KAGVTQTPRYLIKTRGQQVTLSCSPISGHRSVSWYQQTPGQGLQFLFEYFSETQRNKGNFPGRFSGRQFSNSRSEMNVSTLELGDSALYLCASSPVAGGEFFGPGTRLTVL.